One and the same sample provided the 11 T cell receptor beta chains below, sequenced in a study of shared clonotypes between healthy human individuals. The table came from immunoSEQ multiplex PCR; TCRdb's copy has only in-frame clones and leaves some out. The top ten hold less than 55% of the sample, which has just over 95,000 clones, roughly 69% seen once. Sequences were obtained from memory CD8+ T cells sorted from blood. As to subset: CD45RO+ cells pooled with CCR7-negative TemRA cells. These receptors all stem from a man aged 25 to 40 in good health.

The V call is TRBV5-1, the J call TRBJ2-2, with 8 bases that match TRBD2. Germline values: CDR1 SGHRS, CDR2 YFSETQ. Trimming cost V 5 bases and J 6 bases; bases outside gene matches: 9. The CDR3 totals 15 residues. CDR3 coding DNA: TGCGCCAGCAGTCTTTTTAGCGGGAATGCCGGGGAGCTGTTTTTT. Translation gives CASSLFSGNAGELFF. The variable domain in full, with the rest retrieved from reference TRBV5-1 and TRBJ2-2, is KAGVTQTPRYLIKTRGQQVTLSCSPISGHRSVSWYQQTPGQGLQFLFEYFSETQRNKGNFPGRFSGRQFSNSRSEMNVSTLELGDSALYLCASSLFSGNAGELFFGEGSRLTVL.

J is TRBJ2-2 and V is TRBV5-1; unclear D gene. The CDR3 runs 15 residues. Germline CDR1 is SGHRS and CDR2 is YFSETQ. Trimming pared 4 bases from V and 2 bases from J, leaving 12 bases between. CDR3 nucleotides: TGCGCCAGCAGCCCCGTTTGGCGTAACACCGGGGAGCTGTTTTTT. This sequence encodes CASSPVWRNTGELFF.

This rearrangement joins TRBV2 to TRBJ2-2; D gene uncertain. The germline V gene has CDR1 SNHLY and CDR2 FYNNEI. The ends were cut back, 8 bases at V and 5 bases at J, with 12 bases in the middle. The CDR3 totals 13 residues. The CDR3 reads CASRSALTGELFF. In DNA, the CDR3 is TGTGCCAGCCGAAGCGCTTTGACCGGGGAGCTGTTTTTT.

This clone was detected only a few times. This chain joins TRBV27 and TRBJ2-1; no firm D call. CDR1 and CDR2 from the germline V gene are MNHEY and SMNVEV (reference sequence). The CDR3 has 14 residues. Trimming left V 6 bases short and J 0 bases short, with 9 bases between. CDR3 sequence reads: CASRGRGSYNEQFF. The CDR3 coding sequence is TGTGCCAGCAGAGGTCGTGGCTCCTACAATGAGCAGTTCTTC.

The J gene is TRBJ1-2, the V gene TRBV5-1; D is uncertain. Germline assignment: CDR1 SGHRS and CDR2 YFSETQ. The V end lost 1 base, the J end lost 5 bases, and 9 bases lay between the germline ends. The CDR3 extends over 13 amino acids. The CDR3 coding sequence is TGCGCCAGCAGCTTGACAGACGAATATGGCTACACCTTC. It codes for CASSLTDEYGYTF.

This chain uses TRBV28 with TRBJ2-7; D may be TRBD1 or TRBD2 (5 bases each). The germline V gene encodes CDR1 MDHEN and CDR2 SYDVKM. The V end lost 1 base, the J end lost 2 bases, and 9 bases lay between the germline ends. There are 14 residues in the CDR3. The chain's CDR3 is CASSLLPGPYEQYF. The CDR3 DNA reads TGTGCCAGCAGTTTATTACCGGGGCCCTACGAGCAGTACTTC.

The rearrangement uses TRBV5-5 and TRBJ2-7; 11 bases fit TRBD1. This CDR3 comprises 15 residues. The V gene end was trimmed by 4 bases and the J gene end by 6 bases; junction bases not matched to a gene: 9. Germline lookup yields CDR1 SGHKS and CDR2 YYEKEE (reference sequence). The CDR3 DNA sequence: TGTGCCAGCAGCGTGGGACAGGGGGGCTTGATCGAGCAGTACTTC. Protein product: CASSVGQGGLIEQYF.

The chain carries TRBV7-8 and TRBJ2-3; D might be TRBD2 (5 bases). Per germline, CDR1 SGHVS and CDR2 FQNEAQ. Trimming shortened V by 1 base and J by 5 bases, and 7 bases separated the two germline ends. This CDR3 is 13 amino acids long. CDR3 bases: TGTGCCAGCAGCTTAGACGGGGAAGATACGCAGTATTTT. This sequence encodes CASSLDGEDTQYF. The variable domain in full, with the rest retrieved from reference TRBV7-8 and TRBJ2-3, is GAGVSQSPRYKVAKRGQDVALRCDPISGHVSLFWYQQALGQGPEFLTYFQNEAQLDKSGLPSDRFFAERPEGSVSTLKIQRTQQEDSAVYLCASSLDGEDTQYFGPGTRLTVL.

J is TRBJ2-1 and V is TRBV10-1; D might be TRBD1 (6 bases). The CDR3 length is 15 residues. Trimming removed 3 bases at V and 2 bases at J, with 11 bases between. Per germline, CDR1 WNHNN and CDR2 SYGVQD (reference sequence). Here the CDR3 DNA reads TGCGCCAGCAGTGAACAACAGGGACCCTACAATGAGCAGTTCTTC. Its translation is CASSEQQGPYNEQFF.

The chain joins TRBV28 to TRBJ2-5, with 9 bases fitting TRBD2. The CDR3 totals 16 residues. V dropped 0 bases and J dropped 0; count of bases not matched to a gene: 2. Germline V gene sequence: CDR1 MDHEN, CDR2 SYDVKM. The CDR3 sequence: CASSLWLAGYQETQYF. The CDR3 region has the DNA TGTGCCAGCAGTTTATGGCTAGCGGGATACCAAGAGACCCAGTACTTC.

The chain carries TRBV28 and TRBJ1-4, with 9 nucleotides matching TRBD1. The CDR3 has 14 amino acids. Looked up from germline, CDR1 is MDHEN and CDR2 is SYDVKM. V lost 6 bases, J lost 6 bases, and 5 bases stayed unmatched. DNA of the CDR3: TGTGCCAGCAGCCTTAGGACAGGGGATGAAAAACTGTTTTTT. This translates into CASSLRTGDEKLFF.